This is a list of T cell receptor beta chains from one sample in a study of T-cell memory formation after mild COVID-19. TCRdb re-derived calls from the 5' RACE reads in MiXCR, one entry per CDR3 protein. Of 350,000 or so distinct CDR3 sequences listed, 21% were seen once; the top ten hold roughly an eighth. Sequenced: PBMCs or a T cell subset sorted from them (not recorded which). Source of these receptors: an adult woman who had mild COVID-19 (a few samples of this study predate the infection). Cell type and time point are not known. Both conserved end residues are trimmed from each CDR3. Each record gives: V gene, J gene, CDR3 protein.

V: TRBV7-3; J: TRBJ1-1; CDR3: ASSPRGGYTEAF
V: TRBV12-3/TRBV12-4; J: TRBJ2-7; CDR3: ASTPDENYEQY
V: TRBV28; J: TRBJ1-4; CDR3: ASSLRDSTNEKLF
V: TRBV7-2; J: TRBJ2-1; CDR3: ASSLARDYYNEQF
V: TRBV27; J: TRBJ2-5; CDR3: ASSANRGQETQY
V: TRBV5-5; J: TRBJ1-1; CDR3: ASSSVNTEAF
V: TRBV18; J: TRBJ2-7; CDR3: ASSPGLADSYEQY
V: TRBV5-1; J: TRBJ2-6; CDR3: ASSLERGTGANVLT
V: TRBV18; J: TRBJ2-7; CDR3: ASSPTSLKRGYEQY
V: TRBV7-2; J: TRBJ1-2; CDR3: ASSPRDSGPRAVDGYT
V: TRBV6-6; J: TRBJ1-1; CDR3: ASTRDSAQSEAF
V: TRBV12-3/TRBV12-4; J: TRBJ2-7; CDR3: ASSFKGTYEQY
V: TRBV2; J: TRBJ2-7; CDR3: ASSDGRGVYEQY
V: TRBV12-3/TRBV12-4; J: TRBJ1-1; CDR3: ASSSLTNTEAF
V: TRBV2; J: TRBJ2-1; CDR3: ASSAQELLLGEQF
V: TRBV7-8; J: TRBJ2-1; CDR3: ASSSPGRGNSYNEQF
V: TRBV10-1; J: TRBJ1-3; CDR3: ANLDSPLGNTIY
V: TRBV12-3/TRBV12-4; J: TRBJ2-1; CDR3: ASRPTGEGWNGNEQF
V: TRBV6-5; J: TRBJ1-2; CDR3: ASSYGGQPYGYT
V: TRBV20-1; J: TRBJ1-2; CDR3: SARDPKGYT
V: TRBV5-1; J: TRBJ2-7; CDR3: ASSPGPGPGFYEQY
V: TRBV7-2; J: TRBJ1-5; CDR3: ASSLGSVGNQPQH